The clone carrying this TCR beta chain has only a few counts. The target antigen is unknown. Treatment given: approximately 9-day PBMC culture with coronavirus spike peptide pools or control peptides (ViraFEST assay). These data are taken from a study of vaccination and CD4 T cells after COVID-19. Trimming stripped 3 bases from V and 4 bases from J, with 8 bases between. The germline gives CDR1 SGHVS, CDR2 FNYEAQ. This CDR3 has 13 amino acids. The Oncomine TCR Beta short-read assay was applied to DNA of cultured CD4+ T cells. MiXCR was run by TCRdb on the PCR reads, yielding one entry per CDR3 protein. The table lists around 17,000 distinct CDR3 sequences, around 45% of them singletons.

The chain recombines TRBV7-6 with TRBJ2-3; D is uncertain. The input for sequencing was CD4+ T cells from blood, cultured in vitro, taken before SARS-CoV-2 vaccination. This receptor was taken from a human donor who had recovered from COVID-19. CDR3 coding DNA: TGTGCCAGCAGCTTTTTCTGGGCAGATACGCAGTATTTT. Protein product: CASSFFWADTQYF.